A selection of T cell receptor beta chains follows, all from one sample in a study of T cell responses to AZD1222 COVID-19 vaccine. Produced via immunoSEQ multiplex PCR; TCRdb's table is partial and in-frame only. The repertoire holds approximately 120,000 clones, about 88% seen once, with roughly 15% in the top ten. Material: peripheral blood, obtained on day 0 of AZD1222 vaccination. The receptors shown here come from an adult in good health. Each CDR3 is given with its conserved first and last residue. Fields, in order: clone size, D gene, J gene, V gene, CDR3 DNA, CDR3 protein. A D gene is named only where the DNA matches it firmly. Clone size is stated in some rows and not others, as once, few, many or a class when expanded.

size: few
D: NA
J: TRBJ1-3
V: TRBV6-2/TRBV6-3
DNA: TGTGCCAGCAGTTACGGCAGCCCCTCTGGAAACACCATATATTTT
CDR3: CASSYGSPSGNTIYF

size: NA
D: NA
J: TRBJ1-1
V: TRBV9
DNA: TGTGCCAGCAACCCGAACACAGGGAGCACTGAAGCTTTCTTT
CDR3: CASNPNTGSTEAFF

size: NA
D: NA
J: TRBJ2-5
V: TRBV5-4
DNA: TGTGCCAGCAGCTTGGGCAGGGTGGGTTTTCAAGAGACCCAGTACTTC
CDR3: CASSLGRVGFQETQYF

size: NA
D: NA
J: TRBJ2-1
V: TRBV29-1
DNA: TGCAGCGTTGTAGGGGGGAGCGGCAATGAGCAGTTCTTC
CDR3: CSVVGGSGNEQFF

size: once
D: TRBD1
J: TRBJ1-5
V: TRBV6-5
DNA: TGTGCCAGCAGTCACGGACAGGACCATCAGCCCCAGCATTTT
CDR3: CASSHGQDHQPQHF

size: NA
D: NA
J: TRBJ1-6
V: TRBV12-3/TRBV12-4
DNA: TGTGCCAGCAGTTTTGTGGGTAATTCACCCCTCCACTTT
CDR3: CASSFVGNSPLHF

size: NA
D: NA
J: TRBJ2-1
V: TRBV19
DNA: TGTGCCAGCCGAGCGGTCGACAATGAGCAGTTCTTC
CDR3: CASRAVDNEQFF

size: NA
D: NA
J: TRBJ2-7
V: TRBV5-4
DNA: TGTGCCAGCAGCATTGACAATTACTACGAGCAGTACTTC
CDR3: CASSIDNYYEQYF

size: NA
D: TRBD1
J: TRBJ1-2
V: TRBV9
DNA: TGTGCCAGCAGCTTCTCGACAGGGGTCTACACCTTC
CDR3: CASSFSTGVYTF

size: NA
D: NA
J: TRBJ1-4
V: TRBV5-4
DNA: TGTGCCAGCAGCTTGGGGAGAGCAACTAATGAAAAACTGTTTTTT
CDR3: CASSLGRATNEKLFF

size: NA
D: NA
J: TRBJ2-5
V: TRBV11-2
DNA: TGTGCCAGCAGGTATGGGCGGAACCAAGAGACCCAGTACTTC
CDR3: CASRYGRNQETQYF

size: NA
D: TRBD2
J: TRBJ2-3
V: TRBV28
DNA: TGTGCCACCAGTTTCGGCCCCCGGACTAGCGGGAACACAGATACGCAGTATTTT
CDR3: CATSFGPRTSGNTDTQYF

size: NA
D: NA
J: TRBJ1-5
V: TRBV5-4
DNA: TGTGCCAGCAGCTCGGAGGGGCAGGATCAGCCCCAGCATTTT
CDR3: CASSSEGQDQPQHF

size: NA
D: NA
J: TRBJ1-4
V: TRBV5-1
DNA: TGCGCCAGCAGCTTGAGGTTGAAGTCAACTAATGAAAAACTGTTTTTT
CDR3: CASSLRLKSTNEKLFF

size: few
D: NA
J: TRBJ1-3
V: TRBV2
DNA: TGTGCCAGCAGCCGAGGCGGCACTGGAAACACCATATATTTT
CDR3: CASSRGGTGNTIYF

size: NA
D: NA
J: TRBJ2-5
V: TRBV28
DNA: TGTGCCAGCAGGCCAACAGGACGAGGAGAGACCCAGTACTTC
CDR3: CASRPTGRGETQYF

size: NA
D: NA
J: TRBJ1-5
V: TRBV6-1
DNA: TGTGCCAGCAACAACTACAAGGCGGGCAATCAGCCCCAGCATTTT
CDR3: CASNNYKAGNQPQHF

size: NA
D: NA
J: TRBJ2-3
V: TRBV7-3
DNA: TGTGCCAGCAGCTTATTGGGGGGACAACTCGATACGCAGTATTTT
CDR3: CASSLLGGQLDTQYF

size: NA
D: NA
J: TRBJ2-7
V: TRBV27
DNA: TGTGCCAGCAGTTTATTGGGCTTAAGGGCCCATGGGGAGCAGTACTTC
CDR3: CASSLLGLRAHGEQYF

size: NA
D: NA
J: TRBJ1-3
V: TRBV24-1
DNA: TGTGCCACCAGTGATTCCCCCCCTGGGACGGCTGGAAACACCATATATTTT
CDR3: CATSDSPPGTAGNTIYF

size: NA
D: TRBD2
J: TRBJ2-3
V: TRBV13
DNA: TGTGCCAGCAGCTTAGCGGGGGGAGGCACAGATACGCAGTATTTT
CDR3: CASSLAGGGTDTQYF

size: NA
D: NA
J: TRBJ1-1
V: TRBV25-1
DNA: TGTGCCAGCAGTGTACACGGGTGGACTGAAGCTTTCTTT
CDR3: CASSVHGWTEAFF

size: NA
D: NA
J: TRBJ1-2
V: TRBV6-5
DNA: TGTGCCAGCAGTATTCAGGGGAACTATGGCTACACCTTC
CDR3: CASSIQGNYGYTF

size: NA
D: NA
J: TRBJ2-6
V: TRBV18
DNA: TGTGCCAGCTCACTTGACTCTGGGGCCAACGTCCTGACTTTC
CDR3: CASSLDSGANVLTF

size: NA
D: NA
J: TRBJ1-1
V: TRBV19
DNA: TGTGCCAGTAGTAGGGCGGAAGGGAACACTGAAGCTTTCTTT
CDR3: CASSRAEGNTEAFF

size: NA
D: NA
J: TRBJ1-2
V: TRBV6-6
DNA: TGTGCCAGCACCCTCAGGGAACAGGGAGGCTACACCTTC
CDR3: CASTLREQGGYTF

size: NA
D: TRBD1
J: TRBJ2-2
V: TRBV9
DNA: TGTGCCAGCAGCGGGGGACAGACCGGGGAGCTGTTTTTT
CDR3: CASSGGQTGELFF

size: NA
D: TRBD1
J: TRBJ1-6
V: TRBV6-5
DNA: TGTGCCAGCAGGGGACAGACCTTTTCACCCCTCCACTTT
CDR3: CASRGQTFSPLHF

size: NA
D: TRBD2
J: TRBJ2-1
V: TRBV2
DNA: TGTGCCAGCAGTGAGGTTCGCGGGGGGGCTCGAGAGCAGTTCTTC
CDR3: CASSEVRGGAREQFF

size: NA
D: NA
J: TRBJ2-7
V: TRBV28
DNA: TGTGCCAGCAGTTTAAAAGGGCCAGGGTCCTACGAGCAGTACTTC
CDR3: CASSLKGPGSYEQYF

size: NA
D: NA
J: TRBJ1-5
V: TRBV2
DNA: TGTGCCAGCAGTGAAGGAGCTCAAGGGGAGCCCCAGCATTTT
CDR3: CASSEGAQGEPQHF

size: NA
D: NA
J: TRBJ1-5
V: TRBV5-1
DNA: TGCGCCAGCAGGAAACAGGACGAGGGGCCCCAGCATTTT
CDR3: CASRKQDEGPQHF

size: few
D: NA
J: TRBJ2-7
V: TRBV28
DNA: TGTGCCAGCAGTTTTCGGCACGAGCAGTACTTC
CDR3: CASSFRHEQYF